This T cell receptor (beta chain) was captured in a study of OX40 agonist ivuxolimab in advanced cancers. Study-level points and caveats: No antigen was identified for the clonally expanded peripheral T cells. The average count of expanded clones was higher among CD8+ T cells than among CD4+. With doses of 0.1 to 3.0 mg/kg, CD4+ and CD8+ blood T cells had undergone clonal expansion by week 6.

Assay used: immunoSEQ multiplex PCR; TCRdb lists only in-frame clones, some missing. The sample lists more than 80,000 clones, approximately 90% occurring once. Concerning this clone: Its antigen is unknown.

With 6 bases removed from V and 9 bases from J, the gap between germline ends came to 6 bases. From germline, CDR1 is MNHNY and CDR2 SVGAGI (reference sequence). This CDR3 contains 10 residues. Sequencing used CD4+ or CD8+ T cells sorted from blood, obtained in a trial of the OX40 agonist ivuxolimab. This sequence originates from an adult with an advanced solid tumor such as melanoma, head and neck, liver or kidney cancer. The chain couples TRBV6-6 to TRBJ1-3; D call uncertain. The CDR3 is CASRTSTIYF. The DNA of the CDR3 is TGTGCCAGCAGGACGAGCACCATATATTTT.